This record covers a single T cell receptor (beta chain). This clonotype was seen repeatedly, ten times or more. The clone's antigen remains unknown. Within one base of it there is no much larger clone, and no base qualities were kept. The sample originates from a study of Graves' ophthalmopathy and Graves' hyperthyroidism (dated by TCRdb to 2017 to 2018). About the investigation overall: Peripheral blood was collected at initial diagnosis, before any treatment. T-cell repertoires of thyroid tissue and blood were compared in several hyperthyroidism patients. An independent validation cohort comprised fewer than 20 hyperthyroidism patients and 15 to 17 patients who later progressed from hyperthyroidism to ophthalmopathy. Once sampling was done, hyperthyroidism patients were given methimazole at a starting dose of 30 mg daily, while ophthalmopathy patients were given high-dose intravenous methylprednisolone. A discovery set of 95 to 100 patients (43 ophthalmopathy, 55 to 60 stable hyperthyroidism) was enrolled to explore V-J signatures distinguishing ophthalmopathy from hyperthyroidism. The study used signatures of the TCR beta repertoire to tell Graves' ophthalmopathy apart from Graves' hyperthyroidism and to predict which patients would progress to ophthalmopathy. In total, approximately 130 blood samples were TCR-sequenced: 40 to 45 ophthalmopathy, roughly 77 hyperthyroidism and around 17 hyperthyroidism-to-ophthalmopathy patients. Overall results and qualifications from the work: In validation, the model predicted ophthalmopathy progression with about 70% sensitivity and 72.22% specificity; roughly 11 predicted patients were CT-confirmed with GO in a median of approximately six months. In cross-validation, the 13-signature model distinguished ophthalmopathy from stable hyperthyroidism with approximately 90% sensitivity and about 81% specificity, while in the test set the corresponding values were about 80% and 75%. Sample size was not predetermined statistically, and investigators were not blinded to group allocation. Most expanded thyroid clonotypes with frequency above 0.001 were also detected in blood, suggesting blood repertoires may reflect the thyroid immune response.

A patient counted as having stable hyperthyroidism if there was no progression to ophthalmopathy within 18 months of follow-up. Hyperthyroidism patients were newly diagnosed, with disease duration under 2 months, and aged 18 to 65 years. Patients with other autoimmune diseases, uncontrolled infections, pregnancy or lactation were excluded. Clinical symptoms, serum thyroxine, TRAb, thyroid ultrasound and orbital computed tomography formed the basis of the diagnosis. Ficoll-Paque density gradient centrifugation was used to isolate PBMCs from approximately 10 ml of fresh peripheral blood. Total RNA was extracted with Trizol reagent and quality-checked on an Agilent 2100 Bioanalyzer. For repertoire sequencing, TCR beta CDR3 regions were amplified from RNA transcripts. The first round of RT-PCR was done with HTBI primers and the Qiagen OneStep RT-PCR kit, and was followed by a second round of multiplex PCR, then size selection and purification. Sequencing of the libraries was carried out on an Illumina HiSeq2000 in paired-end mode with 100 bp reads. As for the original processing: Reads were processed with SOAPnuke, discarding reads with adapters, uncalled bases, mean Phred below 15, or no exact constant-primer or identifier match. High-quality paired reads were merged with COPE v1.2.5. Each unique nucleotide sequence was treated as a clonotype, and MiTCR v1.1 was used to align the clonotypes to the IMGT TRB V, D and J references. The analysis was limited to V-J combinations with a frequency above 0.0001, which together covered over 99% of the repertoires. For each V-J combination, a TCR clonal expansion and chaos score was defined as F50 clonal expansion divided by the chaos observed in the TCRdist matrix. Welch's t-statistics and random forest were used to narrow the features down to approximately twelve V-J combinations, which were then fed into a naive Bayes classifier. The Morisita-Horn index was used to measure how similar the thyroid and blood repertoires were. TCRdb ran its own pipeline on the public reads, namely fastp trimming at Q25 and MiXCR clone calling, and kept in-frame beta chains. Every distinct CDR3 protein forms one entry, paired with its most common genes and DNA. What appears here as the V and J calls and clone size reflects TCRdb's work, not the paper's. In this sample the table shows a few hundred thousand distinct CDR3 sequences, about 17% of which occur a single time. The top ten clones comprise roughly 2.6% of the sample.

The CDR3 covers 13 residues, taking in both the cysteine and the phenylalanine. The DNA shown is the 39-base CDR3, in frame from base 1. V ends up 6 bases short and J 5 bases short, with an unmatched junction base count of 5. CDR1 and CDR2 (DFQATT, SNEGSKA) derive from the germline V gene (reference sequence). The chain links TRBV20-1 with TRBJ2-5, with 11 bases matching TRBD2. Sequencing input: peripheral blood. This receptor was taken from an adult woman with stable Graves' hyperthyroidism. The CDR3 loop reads CSALSGRGETQYF. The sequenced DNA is TGCAGTGCCCTTAGCGGGAGGGGGGAGACCCAGTACTTC.